Listed here is a single TCR beta chain. A read error may account for a junction end that differs from germline. Preparation of the bulk TCR libraries relied on previously described methods and listed TCR primers. TCRdb re-called the PCR reads with MiXCR, one entry per CDR3 protein. The table has 100,000 or so distinct CDR3 sequences, about 35% seen once. In germline, CDR1 is MNHEY, CDR2 SVGAGI. The CDR3 totals 13 residues. The data belong to a study of molecular identifiers for immune sequencing clone quantification. The sample comprised naive CD8+ T cells from blood, with Jurkat cell RNA spiked in. Subset here: FACS-sorted CD8+CD4-CCR7+CD45RA+ naive T cells. This TCR was sampled from a human donor in good health. Some libraries in this study had Jurkat cell RNA spiked in. The chain employs TRBV6-5 and TRBJ2-3; the D is unclear. The CDR3 here is CASSRFSTDTLYF. The CDR3 DNA follows: TGTGCCAGCAGCCGTTTTAGCACAGATACGCTGTATTTT.